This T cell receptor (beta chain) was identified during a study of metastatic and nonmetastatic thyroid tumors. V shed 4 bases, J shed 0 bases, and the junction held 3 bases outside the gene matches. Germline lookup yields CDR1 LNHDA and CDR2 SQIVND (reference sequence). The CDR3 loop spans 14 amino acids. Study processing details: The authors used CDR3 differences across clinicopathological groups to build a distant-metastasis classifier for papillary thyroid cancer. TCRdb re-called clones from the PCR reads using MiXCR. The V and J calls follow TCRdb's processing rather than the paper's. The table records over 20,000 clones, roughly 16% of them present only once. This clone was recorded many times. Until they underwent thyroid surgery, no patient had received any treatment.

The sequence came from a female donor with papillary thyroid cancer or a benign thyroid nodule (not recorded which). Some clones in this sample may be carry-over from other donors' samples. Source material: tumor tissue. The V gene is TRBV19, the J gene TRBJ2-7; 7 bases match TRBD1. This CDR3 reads CASSRWDSSYEQYF. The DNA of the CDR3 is TGTGCCAGTAGTAGATGGGACAGCTCCTACGAGCAGTACTTC. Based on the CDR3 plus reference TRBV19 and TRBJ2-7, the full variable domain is DGGITQSPKYLFRKEGQNVTLSCEQNLNHDAMYWYRQDPGQGLRLIYYSQIVNDFQKGDIAEGYSVSREKKESFPLTVTSAQKNPTAFYLCASSRWDSSYEQYFGPGTRLTVT.